The source of this T cell receptor (beta chain) is a study of lymphopenia after photon versus proton radiotherapy. Overall study results and limits: After lymphocyte nadir, photon-treated repertoires showed oligoclonal expansion, especially CD8+ Temra.

Sequenced by immunoSEQ multiplex PCR; TCRdb stores in-frame clones only, minus some. The table includes around 50,000 clones, 65% to 85% detected once. As concerns this clone: The antigen is unknown.

The TCR was taken from a man aged 55-75 years with pancreatic cancer. This material consisted of peripheral blood, taken from a patient treated with proton-based radiotherapy.

CDR3: CASTRQGINEQYF. The CDR3 DNA is TGTGCCAGCACACGACAGGGGATCAACGAGCAGTACTTC. The chain has TRBV2 and TRBJ2-7; 8 bases agree with TRBD1. Unmatched junction bases numbered 7, after V lost 7 bases and J lost 5 bases. The V gene's germline CDR1 is SNHLY and CDR2 FYNNEI. This CDR3 is 13 amino acids long. Drawing the rest from reference TRBV2 and TRBJ2-7, the complete variable domain is EPEVTQTPSHQVTQMGQEVILRCVPISNHLYFYWYRQILGQKVEFLVSFYNNEISEKSEIFDDQFSVERPDGSNFTLKIRSTKLEDSAMYFCASTRQGINEQYFGPGTRLTVT.